This TCR beta chain was obtained from a study of shared clonotypes between healthy human individuals. From germline, CDR1 is SGHKS and CDR2 YYEKEE (reference sequence). The V end was cut by 2 bases, the J end by 5 bases, with 17 bases between. The CDR3 length is 17 residues. Profiled with immunoSEQ multiplex PCR; TCRdb holds only in-frame clones, not every one. The repertoire includes about 2 million clones, roughly 95% of them detected once, and about 1.1% sits in the top ten. CD8 cells classed as naive were CD45RO-negative and positively selected for CCR7, excluding terminally differentiated effector memory CD45RA+ cells. Donors were Caucasian adults residing in Nashville, Tennessee, USA.

The receptor was derived from a man between 18 and 29 years old in good health. Material: naive CD8+ T cells sorted from blood. The chain couples TRBV5-5 to TRBJ1-6; D is perhaps TRBD1 (6 bases). The CDR3 DNA follows: TGTGCCAGCAGCTTTACCGGGACAAAGACTAATAATTCACCCCTCCACTTT. Translation: CASSFTGTKTNNSPLHF. Based on the CDR3 plus reference TRBV5-5 and TRBJ1-6, the full variable domain is DAGVTQSPTHLIKTRGQQVTLRCSPISGHKSVSWYQQVLGQGPQFIFQYYEKEERGRGNFPDRFSARQFPNYSSELNVNALLLGDSALYLCASSFTGTKTNNSPLHFGNGTRLTVT.